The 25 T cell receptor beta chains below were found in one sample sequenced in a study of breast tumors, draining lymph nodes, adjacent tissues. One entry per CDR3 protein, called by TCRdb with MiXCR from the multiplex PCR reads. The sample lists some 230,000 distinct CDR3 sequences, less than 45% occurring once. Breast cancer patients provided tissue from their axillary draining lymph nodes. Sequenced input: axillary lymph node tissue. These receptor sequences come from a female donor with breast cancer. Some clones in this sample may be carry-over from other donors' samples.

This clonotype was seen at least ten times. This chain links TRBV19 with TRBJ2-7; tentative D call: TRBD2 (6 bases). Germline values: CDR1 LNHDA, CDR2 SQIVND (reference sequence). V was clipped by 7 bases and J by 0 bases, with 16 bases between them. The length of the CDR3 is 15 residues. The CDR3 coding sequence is TGTGCCAGTACCCCAAGCGGGTTCAGCTCCTACGAGCAGTACTTC. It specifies CASTPSGFSSYEQYF.

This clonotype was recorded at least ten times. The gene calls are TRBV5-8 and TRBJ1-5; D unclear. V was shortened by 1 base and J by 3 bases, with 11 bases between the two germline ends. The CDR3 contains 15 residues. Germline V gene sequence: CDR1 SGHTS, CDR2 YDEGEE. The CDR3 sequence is CASSLSGWDNQPQHF. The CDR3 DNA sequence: TGTGCCAGCAGCTTGTCGGGGTGGGACAATCAGCCCCAGCATTTT. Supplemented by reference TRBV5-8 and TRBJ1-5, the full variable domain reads EAGVTQSPTHLIKTRGQQATLRCSPISGHTSVYWYQQALGLGLQFLLWYDEGEERNRGNFPPRFSGRQFPNYSSELNVNALELEDSALYLCASSLSGWDNQPQHFGDGTRLSIL.

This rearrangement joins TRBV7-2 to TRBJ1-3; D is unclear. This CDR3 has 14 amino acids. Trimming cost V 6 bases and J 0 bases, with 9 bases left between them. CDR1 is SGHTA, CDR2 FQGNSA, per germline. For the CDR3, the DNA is TGTGCCAGCAGACCCGGGATCTCTGGAAACACCATATATTTT. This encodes CASRPGISGNTIYF.

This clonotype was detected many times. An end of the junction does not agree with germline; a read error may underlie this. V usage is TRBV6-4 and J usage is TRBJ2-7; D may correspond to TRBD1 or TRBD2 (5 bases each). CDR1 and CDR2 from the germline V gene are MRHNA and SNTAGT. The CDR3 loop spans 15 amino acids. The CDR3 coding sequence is TGTGCCAGCAGTGACCCCTTCCCACCCGGGACCACGGGACACTTC. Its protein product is CASSDPFPPGTTGHF.

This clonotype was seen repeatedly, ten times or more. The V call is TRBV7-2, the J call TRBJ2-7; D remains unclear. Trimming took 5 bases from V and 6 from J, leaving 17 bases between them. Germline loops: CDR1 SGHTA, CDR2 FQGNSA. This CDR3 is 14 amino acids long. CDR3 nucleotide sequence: TGTGCCAGCAGCCACAACAACCCGTTGGCCGAGCAGTACTTC. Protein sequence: CASSHNNPLAEQYF.

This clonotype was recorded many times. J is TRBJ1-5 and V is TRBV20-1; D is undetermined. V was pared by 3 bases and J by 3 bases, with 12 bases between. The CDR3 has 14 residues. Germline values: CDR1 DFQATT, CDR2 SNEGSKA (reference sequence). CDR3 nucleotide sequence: TGCAGTGCTAGTAGGATCCAACCCAATCAGCCCCAGCATTTT. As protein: CSASRIQPNQPQHF.

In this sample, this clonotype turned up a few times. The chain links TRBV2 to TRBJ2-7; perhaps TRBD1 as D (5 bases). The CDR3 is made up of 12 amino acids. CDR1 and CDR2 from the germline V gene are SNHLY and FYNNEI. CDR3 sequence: CARAGLVGEQYF. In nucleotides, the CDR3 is TGTGCTAGGGCAGGGCTCGTAGGCGAGCAGTACTTC.

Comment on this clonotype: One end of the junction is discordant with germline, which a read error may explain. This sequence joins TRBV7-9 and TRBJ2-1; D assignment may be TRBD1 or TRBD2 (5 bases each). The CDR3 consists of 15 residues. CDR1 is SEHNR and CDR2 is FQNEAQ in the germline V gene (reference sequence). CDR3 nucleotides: TGCGCCAGCAGCCCAAAGGGACGCCTAGGCAATGAGCAGTTCTTC. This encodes CASSPKGRLGNEQFF. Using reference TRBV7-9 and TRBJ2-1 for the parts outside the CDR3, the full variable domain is DTGVSQNPRHKITKRGQNVTFRCDPISEHNRLYWYRQTLGQGPEFLTYFQNEAQLEKSRLLSDRFSAERPKGSFSTLEIQRTEQGDSAMYLCASSPKGRLGNEQFFGPGTRLTVL.

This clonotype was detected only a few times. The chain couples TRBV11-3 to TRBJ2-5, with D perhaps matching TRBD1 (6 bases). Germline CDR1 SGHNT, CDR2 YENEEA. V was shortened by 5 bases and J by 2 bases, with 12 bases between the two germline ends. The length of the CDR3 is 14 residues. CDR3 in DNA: TGTGCCAGCAGCGATACAGGGATACAAGAGACCCAGTACTTC. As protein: CASSDTGIQETQYF.

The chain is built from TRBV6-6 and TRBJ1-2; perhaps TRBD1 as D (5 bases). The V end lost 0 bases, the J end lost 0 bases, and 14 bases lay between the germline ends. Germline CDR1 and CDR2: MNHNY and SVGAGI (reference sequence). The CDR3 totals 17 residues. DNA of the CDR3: TGTGCCAGCAGTTACTCATCGGGGGGGTTTTCTAACTATGGCTACACCTTC. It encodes CASSYSSGGFSNYGYTF.

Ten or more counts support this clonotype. The chain's CDR3 is CASSELAGAEDTQYF. Here the CDR3 DNA reads TGTGCCAGTAGTGAACTAGCGGGAGCGGAAGATACGCAGTATTTT. The chain carries TRBV19 and TRBJ2-3; 11 bases are a match to TRBD2. With 5 bases clipped from V and 5 bases from J, the junction kept 6 bases outside the gene matches. Germline V CDR1 and CDR2: LNHDA, SQIVND (reference sequence). The CDR3 loop spans 15 amino acids.

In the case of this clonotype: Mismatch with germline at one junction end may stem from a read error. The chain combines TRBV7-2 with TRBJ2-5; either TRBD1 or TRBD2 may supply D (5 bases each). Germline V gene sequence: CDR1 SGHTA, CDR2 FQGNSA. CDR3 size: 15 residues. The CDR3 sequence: CASSLRAMEGETQHF. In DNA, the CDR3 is TGTGCCAGCAGCTTAAGGGCCATGGAAGGGGAGACCCAGCACTTC.

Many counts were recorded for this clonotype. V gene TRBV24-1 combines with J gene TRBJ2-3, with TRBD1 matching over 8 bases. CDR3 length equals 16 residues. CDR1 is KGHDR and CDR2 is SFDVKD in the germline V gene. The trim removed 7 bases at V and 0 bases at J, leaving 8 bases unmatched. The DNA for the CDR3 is TGTGCCACCAGGGACGGGACAGGACTAAGCACAGATACGCAGTATTTT. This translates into CATRDGTGLSTDTQYF.

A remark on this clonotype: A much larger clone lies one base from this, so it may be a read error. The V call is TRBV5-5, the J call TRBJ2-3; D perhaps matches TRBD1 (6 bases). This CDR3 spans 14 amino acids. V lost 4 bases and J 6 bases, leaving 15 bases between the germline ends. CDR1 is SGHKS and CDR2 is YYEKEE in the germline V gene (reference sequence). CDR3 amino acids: CASSPVRDTDTQYF. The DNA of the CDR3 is TGTGCCAGCAGCCCGGTACGGGACACTGATACGCAGTATTTT.

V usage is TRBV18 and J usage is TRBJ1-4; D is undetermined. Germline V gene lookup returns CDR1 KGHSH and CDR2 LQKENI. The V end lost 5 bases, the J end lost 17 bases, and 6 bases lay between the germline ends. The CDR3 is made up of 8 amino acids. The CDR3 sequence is CASSTGFF. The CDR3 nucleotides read TGTGCCAGCTCAACGGGCTTTTTT.

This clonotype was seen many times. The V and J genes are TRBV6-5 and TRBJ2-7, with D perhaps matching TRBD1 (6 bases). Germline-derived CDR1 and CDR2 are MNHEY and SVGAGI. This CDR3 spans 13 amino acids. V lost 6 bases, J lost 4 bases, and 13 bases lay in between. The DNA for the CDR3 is TGTGCCAGCAGCGTCGGAAGGGGGTACGAGCAGTACTTC. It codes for CASSVGRGYEQYF.

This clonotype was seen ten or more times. CDR3 protein: CASRAAGNDGELFF. In nucleotides, the CDR3 is TGTGCCAGCAGGGCGGCAGGGAATGACGGGGAGCTGTTTTTT. This rearrangement joins TRBV6-4 to TRBJ2-2, with D possibly TRBD1 on 5 matching bases. V lost 6 bases and J lost 7, with 15 bases in between. The CDR3 is made up of 14 amino acids. The V gene's germline CDR1 is MRHNA and CDR2 SNTAGT.

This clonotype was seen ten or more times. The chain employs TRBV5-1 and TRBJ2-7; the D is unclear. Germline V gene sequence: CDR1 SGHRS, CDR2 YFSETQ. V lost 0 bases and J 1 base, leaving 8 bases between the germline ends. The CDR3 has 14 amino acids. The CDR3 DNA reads TGCGCCAGCAGCTTGGAGGGTACATCCTACGAGCAGTACTTC. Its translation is CASSLEGTSYEQYF.

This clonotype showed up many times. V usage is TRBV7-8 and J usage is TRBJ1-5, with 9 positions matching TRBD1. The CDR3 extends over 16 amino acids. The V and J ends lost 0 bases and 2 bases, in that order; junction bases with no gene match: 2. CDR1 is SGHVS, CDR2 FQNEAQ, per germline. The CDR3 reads CASSLAGTGRNQPQHF. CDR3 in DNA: TGTGCCAGCAGCTTAGCGGGGACAGGGCGCAATCAGCCCCAGCATTTT.

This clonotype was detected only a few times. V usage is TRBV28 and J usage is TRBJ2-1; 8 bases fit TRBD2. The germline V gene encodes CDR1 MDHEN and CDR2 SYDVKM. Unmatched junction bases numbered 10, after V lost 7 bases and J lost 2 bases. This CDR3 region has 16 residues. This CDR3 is CASTESGREAYNEQFF. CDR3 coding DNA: TGTGCCAGCACCGAAAGTGGGCGGGAGGCCTACAATGAGCAGTTCTTC.

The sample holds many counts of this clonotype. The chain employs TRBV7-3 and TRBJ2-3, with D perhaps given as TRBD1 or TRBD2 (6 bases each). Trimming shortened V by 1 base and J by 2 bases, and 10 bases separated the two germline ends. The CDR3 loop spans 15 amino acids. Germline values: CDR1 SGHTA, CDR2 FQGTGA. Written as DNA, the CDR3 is TGTGCCAGCAGCTTAATAGGGGGGACCACAGATACGCAGTATTTT. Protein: CASSLIGGTTDTQYF.

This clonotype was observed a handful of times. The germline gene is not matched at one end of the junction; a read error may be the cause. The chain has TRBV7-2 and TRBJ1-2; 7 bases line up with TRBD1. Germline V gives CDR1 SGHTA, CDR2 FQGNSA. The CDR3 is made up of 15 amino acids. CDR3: CASSLKWDSPYGYPF. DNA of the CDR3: TGTGCCAGCAGCTTAAAGTGGGACAGCCCCTATGGCTACCCCTTC.

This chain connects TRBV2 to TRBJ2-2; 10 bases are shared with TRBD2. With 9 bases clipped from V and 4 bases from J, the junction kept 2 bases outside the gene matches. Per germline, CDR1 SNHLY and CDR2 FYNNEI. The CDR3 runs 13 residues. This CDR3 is CARRLAGTGELFF. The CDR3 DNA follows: TGTGCCAGAAGACTAGCGGGCACCGGGGAGCTGTTTTTT.

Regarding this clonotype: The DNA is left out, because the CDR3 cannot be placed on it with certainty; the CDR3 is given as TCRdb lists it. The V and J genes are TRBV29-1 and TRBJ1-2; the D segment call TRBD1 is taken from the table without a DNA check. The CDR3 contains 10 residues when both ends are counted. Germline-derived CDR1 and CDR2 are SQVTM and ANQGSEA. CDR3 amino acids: CSVVGLGNTF.

CDR3 residues: CSASHPGGASQPQHF. DNA for the CDR3: TGCAGTGCTAGTCACCCGGGCGGGGCATCTCAGCCCCAGCATTTT. V usage is TRBV20-1 and J usage is TRBJ1-5; D possibly corresponds to TRBD1 (5 bases). Trimming stripped 3 bases from V and 6 bases from J, with 18 bases between. This CDR3 region has 15 residues. From germline, CDR1 is DFQATT and CDR2 SNEGSKA (reference sequence).